The TCR beta chain under discussion was sequenced for a study of T cells in Graves' hyperthyroidism and ophthalmopathy. General study results and limits: A model using 13 V-J features told ophthalmopathy apart from stable hyperthyroidism.

Researchers took RNA transcripts and amplified the TCR beta CDR3 regions from them. An initial round of RT-PCR targeting the TCR CDR3 relied on the HTBI primer set. TCRdb re-called the multiplex PCR reads through MiXCR, storing one row per CDR3 protein. The sample contains some 300,000 distinct CDR3 sequences, 16% of which appear only once. This clonotype was found many times. Its antigen is still unknown. The sequence was collected from a man younger than 40 with Graves' hyperthyroidism. The sample consisted of blood.

This CDR3 reads CASRWTSGSSPYNEQFF. As DNA, the CDR3 is TGTGCCAGCAGGTGGACTAGCGGGAGTTCCCCCTACAATGAGCAGTTCTTC. This chain connects TRBV6-1 to TRBJ2-1; TRBD2 aligns across 13 bases. This CDR3 has 17 residues. V shed 6 bases and J 2 bases; nucleotides not matched to a gene: 7. In germline, CDR1 is MNHNS, CDR2 SASEGT.